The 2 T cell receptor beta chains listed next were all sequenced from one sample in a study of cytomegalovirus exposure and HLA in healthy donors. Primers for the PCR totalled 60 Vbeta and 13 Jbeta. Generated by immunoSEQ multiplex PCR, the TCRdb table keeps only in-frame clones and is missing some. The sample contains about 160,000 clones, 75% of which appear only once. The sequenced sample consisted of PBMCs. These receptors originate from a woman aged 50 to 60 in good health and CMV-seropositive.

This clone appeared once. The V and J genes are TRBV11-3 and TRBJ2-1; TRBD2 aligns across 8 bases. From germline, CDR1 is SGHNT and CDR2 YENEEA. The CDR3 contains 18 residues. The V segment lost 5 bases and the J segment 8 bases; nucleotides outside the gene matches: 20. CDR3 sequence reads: CASSPGPRGGALHDEQFF. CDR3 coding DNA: TGTGCCAGCAGCCCCGGGCCACGGGGGGGCGCGTTGCACGATGAGCAGTTCTTC.

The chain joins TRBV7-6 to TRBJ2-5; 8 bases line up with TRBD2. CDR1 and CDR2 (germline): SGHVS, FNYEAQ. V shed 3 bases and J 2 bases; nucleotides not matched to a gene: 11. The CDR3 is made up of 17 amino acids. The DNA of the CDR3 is TGTGCCAGCAGCTTGGAACCGATTAGCGGGGAACAAGAGACCCAGTACTTC. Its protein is CASSLEPISGEQETQYF.